Listed below are T cell receptor beta chains from one sample, sequenced in a study of T cell responses to AZD1222 COVID-19 vaccine. Clones were read by immunoSEQ multiplex PCR, and TCRdb kept only the in-frame ones, dropping some. The table records about 120,000 clones, 88% of them present only once. The material sequenced was peripheral blood, taken on day 0 of AZD1222 vaccination. These receptors were taken from an adult in good health. Each CDR3 is given with its conserved first and last residue. A D gene is named only where the DNA matches it firmly. Expanded clones get a size class; other rows say once, few or many, or leave the size out.

V gene	D gene	clone size	J gene	CDR3 DNA	CDR3 protein
TRBV6-5	-	-	TRBJ1-2	TGTGCCAGTCACCTCGGGGGTTGGGGCTATGGCTACACCTTC	CASHLGGWGYGYTF
TRBV18	TRBD1	-	TRBJ1-1	TGTGCCAGCTCACCGAACAGGGGGGTAAGCACTGAAGCTTTCTTT	CASSPNRGVSTEAFF
TRBV5-4	-	-	TRBJ2-1	TGTGCCAGCAGTCTGGACGGGGGGCTATTCAATGAGCAGTTCTTC	CASSLDGGLFNEQFF
TRBV7-3	-	-	TRBJ2-1	TGTGCCAGCAGCTCCATTAATGAGCAGTTCTTC	CASSSINEQFF
TRBV7-8	-	-	TRBJ2-2	TGTGCCAGCAGCCTGACAGTCACCGGGGAGCTGTTTTTT	CASSLTVTGELFF
TRBV20-1	-	-	TRBJ1-5	TGCAGTGCTAGTTGGGCTAGCAATCAGCCCCAGCATTTT	CSASWASNQPQHF
TRBV5-4	TRBD2	-	TRBJ2-2	TGTGCCAGCACAAGACGGGGGCTAGCGGGAGACGACGGGGAGCTGTTTTTT	CASTRRGLAGDDGELFF
TRBV4-1	TRBD1	-	TRBJ1-1	TGCGCCAGCAGCCAAAATACAGGGGGCAACACTGAAGCTTTCTTT	CASSQNTGGNTEAFF
TRBV18	TRBD1	few	TRBJ1-5	TGTGCCAGCTCACCGCGGCCAGGGGGTAGCAATCAGCCCCAGCATTTT	CASSPRPGGSNQPQHF
TRBV5-4	-	-	TRBJ2-7	TGTGCCAGCAGCCCAGTTTTTAGCTCCTACGAGCAGTACTTC	CASSPVFSSYEQYF
TRBV18	-	-	TRBJ1-1	TGTGCCAGCTCACCAAGGGGAAGCACTGAAGCTTTCTTT	CASSPRGSTEAFF
TRBV2	-	-	TRBJ1-5	TGTGCCAGCAGGGGGTCTGAAACGCCCCAGCATTTT	CASRGSETPQHF
TRBV5-1	-	-	TRBJ2-1	TGCGCCAGCAGCTTGGGCGGAGGGTCCTACAATGAGCAGTTCTTC	CASSLGGGSYNEQFF
TRBV5-4	-	-	TRBJ2-7	TGTGCCAGCAGCTTGGATACCAATGTCTTATACGAGCAGTACTTC	CASSLDTNVLYEQYF
TRBV19	-	-	TRBJ2-1	TGTGCCAGTAAGGGGGGGTACGGCTACAATGAGCAGTTCTTC	CASKGGYGYNEQFF
TRBV3-1/TRBV3-2	-	-	TRBJ2-7	TGTGCCAGCAGCCCTAGCTCGGGGGCCGGTGAGCAGTACTTC	CASSPSSGAGEQYF
TRBV5-1	-	-	TRBJ1-5	TGCGCCAGCAGCTTCGACAGCAATCAGCCCCAGCATTTT	CASSFDSNQPQHF
TRBV2	-	-	TRBJ1-1	TGTGCCAGCAGTGAAGTGGTTCCCGACACTGAAGCTTTCTTT	CASSEVVPDTEAFF
TRBV27	TRBD1	-	TRBJ2-1	TGTGCCAGCAGTTTGAGACAGGGCTCCCTTCCTTACAATGAGCAGTTCTTC	CASSLRQGSLPYNEQFF
TRBV30	TRBD2	once	TRBJ2-7	TGTGCCTGGAGCACAATTCCCGCGGGGGGCGGCGAGCAGTACTTC	CAWSTIPAGGGEQYF
TRBV5-1	TRBD2	-	TRBJ2-7	TGCGCCAGCAATCTCCGGGCGGGAGGGCCATCCTACGAGCAGTACTTC	CASNLRAGGPSYEQYF
TRBV4-2	-	-	TRBJ1-1	TGTGCCAGCAGCCAATACGGAACGGGGGGAGACACTGAAGCTTTCTTT	CASSQYGTGGDTEAFF
TRBV3-1/TRBV3-2	TRBD1	-	TRBJ2-5	TGTGCCAGCAGCCCCAGGGGGAAAGGAAAGACCCAGTACTTC	CASSPRGKGKTQYF
TRBV6-5	-	once	TRBJ1-1	TGTGCCAGCAGTCTCCGAACAGGGCTGAACACTGAAGCTTTCTTT	CASSLRTGLNTEAFF